This entry lists 10 T cell receptor beta chains sequenced from one sample in a study of T cells after posttransplantation cyclophosphamide. Treatment was busulfan-fludarabine conditioning, a marrow graft, and cyclophosphamide on days +3 and +4. The method was immunoSEQ multiplex PCR; TCRdb's version includes in-frame clones alone and lacks a portion of them. The sample includes roughly 3,400 clones, none of them occurring once. Specimen: PBMCs, collected after allogeneic stem cell transplant with posttransplant cyclophosphamide. Receptors were obtained from a male patient aged 25-45 years who received an allogeneic stem cell transplant from a related donor, was CMV-positive, and had acute GVHD only. Part of the T cells may come from the graft donor.

The chain employs TRBV5-4 and TRBJ2-3; 16 bases are shared with TRBD2. In germline, CDR1 is SGHNT, CDR2 YYREEE (reference sequence). CDR3 size: 18 residues. The V segment lost 4 bases and the J segment 0 bases; nucleotides outside the gene matches: 5. CDR3 sequence: CASSRGLAGGGSTDTQYF. CDR3 coding DNA: TGTGCCAGCAGCCGGGGACTAGCGGGGGGGGGTAGCACAGATACGCAGTATTTT.

At least ten counts were recorded for this clone. This chain uses TRBV6-4 with TRBJ1-4; the D is unclear. The CDR3 totals 15 residues. In germline, CDR1 is MRHNA, CDR2 SNTAGT. Trimming removed 6 bases at V and 0 bases at J, with 11 bases between. CDR3 nucleotide sequence: TGTGCCAGCAGCTCACTGGTCGCAACTAATGAAAAACTGTTTTTT. Protein product: CASSSLVATNEKLFF.

This clone occurred many times. The CDR3 loop reads CASSDRVLQPQHF. The CDR3 DNA reads TGTGCCAGCAGTGACAGGGTATTACAGCCCCAGCATTTT. The genes are TRBV27 and TRBJ1-5; 7 nucleotides match TRBD1. CDR3 length: 13 residues. Germline V CDR1 and CDR2: MNHEY, SMNVEV (reference sequence). The junction had 5 bases not matched to a gene; V was cut back by 5 bases and J by 7 bases.

At least ten counts were recorded for this clone. V usage is TRBV11-1 and J usage is TRBJ2-4, with a possible D match to TRBD1 (5 bases). Trimming took 3 bases from V and 8 from J, leaving 14 bases between them. CDR1 is SGHAT and CDR2 is FQDESV in the germline V gene (reference sequence). The CDR3 consists of 14 residues. The CDR3 spells CASSFRATPDIQYF. In DNA, the CDR3 is TGTGCCAGCAGCTTCAGGGCTACCCCGGACATTCAGTACTTC.

By share of the sample, this clone is medium-sized (0.01 to 0.1%). V and J are TRBV28 and TRBJ1-1; D gene unclear. CDR3 length: 12 residues. The germline V gene encodes CDR1 MDHEN and CDR2 SYDVKM. V was pared by 3 bases and J by 6 bases, with 8 bases between. The CDR3 DNA sequence: TGTGCCAGCAGTTTGCGACTATCTGAAGCTTTCTTT. As protein: CASSLRLSEAFF.

This clone was seen ten or more times. V and J are TRBV18 and TRBJ1-1, with 8 bases matching TRBD1. This CDR3 contains 16 residues. The germline V gene has CDR1 KGHSH and CDR2 LQKENI. V trimming: 3 bases; J trimming: 5 bases; junction bases outside the gene matches: 11. CDR3 protein: CASSPGARGQNTEAFF. The DNA for the CDR3 is TGTGCCAGCTCACCCGGGGCCAGGGGGCAGAATACTGAAGCTTTCTTT.

This clone was counted a few times. A much larger clone sits a single nucleotide away, making a read error possible. The gene calls are TRBV5-6 and TRBJ2-7; D possibly corresponds to TRBD2 (6 bases). The CDR3 length is 15 residues. Trimming took off 4 bases at V and 8 bases at J, with 22 bases between the two ends. Germline V CDR1 and CDR2: SGHDT, YYEEEE. The CDR3 nucleotides read TGTGCCAGCAGCCCGAGGTTGGCGGGGACGGACCAGCAGTACTTC. Protein product: CASSPRLAGTDQQYF.

This clone was counted ten times or more. This chain joins TRBV6-1 and TRBJ2-3, with 9 positions matching TRBD1. The germline V gene has CDR1 MNHNS and CDR2 SASEGT. Trimming at V came to 3 bases and at J to 4 bases, leaving 2 bases not matched to a gene. The CDR3 runs to 14 residues. DNA for the CDR3: TGTGCCAGCAGTGAGGACAGGGGTTCAGATACGCAGTATTTT. Its translation is CASSEDRGSDTQYF.

This clone showed up many times. The chain links TRBV11-3 to TRBJ1-1; 9 nucleotides match TRBD1. Losses at the gene ends were 5 bases for V and 4 bases for J; bases not matched to a gene: 2. The germline V gene encodes CDR1 SGHNT and CDR2 YENEEA. CDR3 length equals 13 residues. The CDR3 protein is CASSEQGATEAFF. The CDR3 DNA is TGTGCCAGCAGCGAACAGGGGGCCACTGAAGCTTTCTTT.

This clone is medium-sized in the sample. The chain is built from TRBV5-1 and TRBJ1-3; TRBD1 matches at 8 bases. The J segment lost 4 bases and the V segment lost 0 bases, leaving 6 bases of the junction unmatched. CDR1 and CDR2 from the germline V gene are SGHRS and YFSETQ. This CDR3 contains 16 residues. CDR3 nucleotides: TGCGCCAGCAGCTTGGACGGACAGGGACAAGGAAACACCATATATTTT. Amino acids: CASSLDGQGQGNTIYF. The full variable domain, rest sourced from reference TRBV5-1 and TRBJ1-3, is KAGVTQTPRYLIKTRGQQVTLSCSPISGHRSVSWYQQTPGQGLQFLFEYFSETQRNKGNFPGRFSGRQFSNSRSEMNVSTLELGDSALYLCASSLDGQGQGNTIYFGEGSWLTVV.